This T cell receptor beta chain is drawn from a study of cytomegalovirus exposure and HLA in healthy donors. Trimming cost V 4 bases and J 0 bases, with 12 bases left between them. The CDR3 has 15 amino acids. Germline V CDR1 and CDR2: SGHNT, YYREEE (reference sequence). This clone was detected only a few times. The PCR was carried out with 60 Vbeta primers and 13 Jbeta primers. The table came from immunoSEQ multiplex PCR; TCRdb's copy has only in-frame clones and leaves some out. The sample comprises about 110,000 clones, around four fifths of which are singletons, and 2.5% to 3% rests with the top ten.

This TCR came from a woman in her sixties in good health and CMV-seropositive. The chain has TRBV5-4 and TRBJ2-3; the D is unclear. The sequencing input was PBMCs. CDR3: CASSLNSGSTDTQYF. The CDR3 nucleotides are TGTGCCAGCAGCCTCAATTCAGGAAGCACAGATACGCAGTATTTT.